Below, one T cell receptor (beta chain) is given with its context. Its antigen is unidentified. Together with a sample-barcoded 5' primer, a J-beta primer mix was included in a second PCR lasting roughly 6 to 12 cycles. TCRdb reprocessed the 5' RACE reads with MiXCR, giving one entry per CDR3 protein. The sample lists about 1,400,000 distinct CDR3 sequences, roughly 64% occurring once. The entry originates in a study of blood T cells in healthy people across ages. Broader study findings: Greater diversity and more naive CD4+ cells were seen in long-lived donors than in aged donors. Estimated diversity that came from one million T cells was considered an underestimate.

Donation came from healthy Caucasian individuals in Russia who were aged roughly 6 to 95. This CDR3 spans 16 amino acids. Trimming stripped 5 bases from V and 5 bases from J, with 18 bases between. CDR1 and CDR2 from the germline V gene are MGHRA and YSYEKL. The sequencing input was blood. This TCR was recovered from a man between 18 and 29 years old in good health. This sequence joins TRBV4-1 and TRBJ2-2, with D hard to call. The CDR3 DNA follows: TGCGCCAGCAGCTCTGCCTTGGGTCAGCTAACCGGGGAGCTGTTTTTT. It is translated as CASSSALGQLTGELFF.